This T cell receptor (beta chain) comes out of a study of blood T cells in healthy people across ages. The study, taken as a whole, reports: CMV status of donors was not determined, possibly confounding expanded clonotype changes.

The J segment lost 2 bases and the V segment lost 4 bases, leaving 5 bases of the junction unmatched. Germline V lookup: CDR1 MNHNS, CDR2 SASEGT. There are 15 residues in the CDR3. In regard to this clonotype: Antigen: not known.

The second PCR ran roughly 6 to 12 cycles with a sample-barcoded 5' primer and J-beta primers. TCRdb re-called the 5' RACE reads with MiXCR, one entry per CDR3 protein. This sample yields 1,500,000 or so distinct CDR3 sequences, of which approximately 60% are seen a single time; 6.5% to 8.5% belongs to the top ten. The clonotype originates from a man between 18 and 29 years old in good health. The genes are TRBV6-1 and TRBJ1-1; 9 nucleotides align to TRBD1. Sequencing was performed on blood. The CDR3 DNA reads as TGTGCCAGCAGTGGGCCACAGGGGGCCAACACTGAAGCTTTCTTT. This gives the protein CASSGPQGANTEAFF.